Each of the 20 T cell receptor beta chains below was sequenced from the same sample in a study of brain metastases from non-small cell lung cancer. The table came from immunoSEQ multiplex PCR; TCRdb's copy has only in-frame clones and leaves some out. The sample gives about 510 clones, about 78% of which show up once; 20% is in the top ten. The sample consisted of tissue from a brain metastasis. The receptors come from a donor aged 40 or older with non-small cell lung cancer.

The chain couples TRBV6-5 to TRBJ2-7, with D tentatively TRBD1 or TRBD2 (5 bases each). Trimming took off 6 bases at V and 6 bases at J, with 9 bases between the two ends. The CDR3 is made up of 11 amino acids. In germline, CDR1 is MNHEY, CDR2 SVGAGI. CDR3 nucleotides: TGTGCCAGCAGCCAGGGACCCGAGCAGTACTTC. Its protein product is CASSQGPEQYF.

The chain joins TRBV7-2 to TRBJ2-3; 9 bases are a match to TRBD2. The CDR3 sequence is 16 residues long. The junction had 6 bases not matched to a gene; V was cut back by 2 bases and J by 3 bases. Germline CDR1 is SGHTA and CDR2 is FQGNSA. The CDR3 here is CASSLLRAGGTDTQYF. The DNA for the CDR3 is TGTGCCAGCAGCTTATTACGGGCGGGGGGGACAGATACGCAGTATTTT.

This clone was counted a single time. This chain links TRBV18 with TRBJ1-4; D gene unclear. Germline values: CDR1 KGHSH, CDR2 LQKENI. V was trimmed by 3 bases and J by 3 bases, leaving 8 bases between them. The CDR3 sequence is 14 residues long. CDR3 nucleotide sequence: TGTGCCAGCTCACCGGAAAACGCTAATGAAAAACTGTTTTTT. Encoded protein: CASSPENANEKLFF.

With regard to this clone: Germline is not matched at one junction end, which may reflect a read error. This specimen includes other DNA sequences encoding the same CDR3. The genes are TRBV19 and TRBJ1-5, with D perhaps matching TRBD1 (6 bases). The CDR3 spans 14 residues. The germline CDR1 and CDR2 sequences are LNHDA and SQIVND (reference sequence). The CDR3 reads CASSTGGAAQPQHF. The CDR3 nucleotides are TGTGCTAGTAGTACGGGGGGGGCGGCTCAGCCCCAGCATTTT.

The chain uses TRBV29-1 and TRBJ2-1; D is unclear. The CDR3 loop spans 11 amino acids. The germline V gene encodes CDR1 SQVTM and CDR2 ANQGSEA. Trimming shortened V by 3 bases and J by 8 bases, and 8 bases separated the two germline ends. This CDR3 reads CSVDLGYEQFF. The CDR3 DNA reads as TGCAGCGTTGACTTGGGGTATGAGCAGTTCTTC.

The chain is built from TRBV10-2 and TRBJ2-2; D ambiguous. Trimming cost V 5 bases and J 11 bases, with 18 bases left between them. CDR1 is WSHSY, CDR2 SAAADI, per germline. This CDR3 has 14 residues. CDR3 residues: CASSPLSTHGELFF. The CDR3, as DNA: TGCGCCAGCAGTCCCTTATCGACCCACGGAGAGCTGTTTTTT.

Worth noting for this clone: Different DNA sequences within this sample yield the same CDR3. The chain links TRBV19 to TRBJ2-1; D gene unclear. Germline CDR1 is LNHDA and CDR2 is SQIVND (reference sequence). The germline V and J ends were trimmed by 4 bases and 7 bases, with 11 bases remaining between them. The CDR3 sequence is 13 residues long. This CDR3 reads CASSTSAYNEQFF. The CDR3 region has the DNA TGTGCCAGTAGTACGTCAGCTTATAATGAGCAGTTCTTC.

The chain employs TRBV28 and TRBJ1-3; a weak D match, TRBD1 (6 bases). Trimming pared 4 bases from V and 0 bases from J, leaving 22 bases between. Germline CDR1 MDHEN, CDR2 SYDVKM. The length of the CDR3 is 19 residues. Written as DNA, the CDR3 is TGTGCCAGCAGTTCCGGTCTAACACAGGGATATGGCTCTGGAAACACCATATATTTT. Protein sequence: CASSSGLTQGYGSGNTIYF.

The chain carries TRBV6-5 and TRBJ2-5; tentative D call: TRBD1 (6 bases). The length of the CDR3 is 15 residues. Germline V gene data show CDR1 as MNHEY and CDR2 as SVGAGI. The V end lost 5 bases, the J end lost 2 bases, and 15 bases lay between the germline ends. CDR3: CASSQGWQPQETQYF. The CDR3 region has the DNA TGTGCCAGCAGTCAGGGGTGGCAGCCTCAAGAGACCCAGTACTTC.

The chain links TRBV2 to TRBJ1-1; no definite D call. This CDR3 is 13 amino acids long. Trimming shortened V by 4 bases and J by 1 base, and 7 bases separated the two germline ends. Per the germline V gene, CDR1 is SNHLY and CDR2 is FYNNEI. The CDR3, as DNA: TGTGCCAGCAGTGGTGGAGAGAACACTGAAGCTTTCTTT. Amino acids: CASSGGENTEAFF.

The chain couples TRBV12-3 or TRBV12-4 to TRBJ1-2; D unclear. V lost 3 bases, J lost 8 bases, and 4 bases lay in between. The CDR3 sequence is 10 residues long. Here the CDR3 reads CASSLLGYTF. In DNA, the CDR3 is TGTGCCAGCAGTTTGTTGGGCTACACCTTC.

This chain uses TRBV11-3 with TRBJ2-5; D possibly matches TRBD1 or TRBD2 (6 bases each). The germline V and J ends were trimmed by 2 bases and 3 bases, with 10 bases remaining between them. CDR1 SGHNT and CDR2 YENEEA come from the germline V gene. This CDR3 is built from 14 residues. The CDR3 bases are TGTGCCAGCAGCTTACAGGGGACTGAAGAGACCCAGTACTTC. Translating gives CASSLQGTEETQYF.

This rearrangement joins TRBV18 to TRBJ1-2; D possibly corresponds to TRBD1 (6 bases). V gave up 0 bases and J gave up 14 bases, with 16 bases separating them. CDR1 and CDR2 from the germline V gene are KGHSH and LQKENI. This CDR3 contains 13 residues. CDR3 DNA sequence: TGTGCCAGCTCACCACCGAACAGGGTGGGAAGTACCTTC. Translating it yields CASSPPNRVGSTF.

The V call is TRBV27, the J call TRBJ1-2; D might be TRBD1 (5 bases). The CDR3 length is 18 residues. V was clipped by 2 bases and J by 3 bases, with 22 bases between them. CDR1 and CDR2 (germline): MNHEY, SMNVEV (reference sequence). The CDR3 DNA is TGTGCCAGCAGTTTAAGGAGGGACTACTCGGGATGGGACTATGGCTACACCTTC. Protein sequence: CASSLRRDYSGWDYGYTF.

The V gene is TRBV5-1, the J gene TRBJ2-1; D possibly uses TRBD1 or TRBD2 (5 bases each). The germline V gene encodes CDR1 SGHRS and CDR2 YFSETQ. The CDR3 spans 12 residues. V was pared by 7 bases and J by 1 base, with 6 bases between. DNA of the CDR3: TGCGCCAGCGGGGGTTCCTACAATGAGCAGTTCTTC. The encoded protein is CASGGSYNEQFF.

The V gene is TRBV9, the J gene TRBJ1-1; D unresolved. The germline V gene encodes CDR1 SGDLS and CDR2 YYNGEE. Trimming stripped 6 bases from V and 4 bases from J, with 10 bases between. The CDR3 spans 12 residues. CDR3 loop: CASKGAGTEAFF. The CDR3 nucleotides are TGTGCCAGCAAGGGAGCTGGCACTGAAGCTTTCTTT.

This chain uses TRBV7-6 with TRBJ2-1; D possibly corresponds to TRBD1 (6 bases). The CDR3 is 15 residues long. V was cut by 5 bases and J by 2 bases, with 13 bases left in between. The V gene's germline CDR1 is SGHVS and CDR2 FNYEAQ. CDR3: CASSLRDTTYNEQFF. The CDR3 DNA reads as TGTGCCAGCAGCCTCCGGGACACCACCTACAATGAGCAGTTCTTC.

This clone has just one count. V usage is TRBV12-3 or TRBV12-4 and J usage is TRBJ1-1; tentative D call: TRBD1 (6 bases). Trimming shortened V by 4 bases and J by 3 bases, and 9 bases separated the two germline ends. The CDR3 has 13 amino acids. The CDR3: CASSSPGDTEAFF. For the CDR3, the DNA is TGTGCCAGCAGTTCCCCAGGGGACACTGAAGCTTTCTTT.

V usage is TRBV18 and J usage is TRBJ1-1; D is possibly TRBD1 (6 bases). V lost 0 bases, J lost 1 base, and 6 bases lay in between. CDR3 size: 14 residues. Germline-derived CDR1 and CDR2 are KGHSH and LQKENI. CDR3 bases: TGTGCCAGCTCACCACCGACAGGGAACACTGAAGCTTTCTTT. This encodes CASSPPTGNTEAFF.

The chain employs TRBV7-9 and TRBJ1-6, with no clear D. This CDR3 spans 12 amino acids. The germline V and J ends were trimmed by 3 bases and 10 bases, with 7 bases remaining between them. Germline lookup yields CDR1 SEHNR and CDR2 FQNEAQ (reference sequence). CDR3: CASSLEKSPLHF. The CDR3 coding sequence is TGTGCCAGCAGCTTGGAGAAATCACCCCTCCACTTT.